These 17 T cell receptor beta chains share one sample of origin, sequenced in a study of chemoradiotherapy in HPV16-positive cancers (dated by TCRdb to 2021 to 2024). Libraries were constructed by the immunoSEQ multiplex PCR assay. Entries here come from immuneACCESS through TCRdb and include only in-frame sequences with V and J called. Some clones fail to appear in such tables; in the studies checked, an unresolved V gene covers under half of the shortfall, and the cause of the remainder is unknown. The sample contains under 15,000 clones, approximately 85% of them found a single time. Approximately 1% of the sample is taken by the ten largest. Sample acquisition took place from a patient who underwent chemoradiotherapy. Receptors were obtained from a human donor with HPV-associated anogenital cancer.

The gene calls are TRBV10-3 and TRBJ2-2; tentatively, D is TRBD1 (5 bases). CDR1 ENHRY and CDR2 SYGVKD come from the germline V gene. The germline V and J ends were trimmed by 9 bases and 3 bases, with 8 bases remaining between them. The CDR3 covers 12 residues. The CDR3: CAIGHDTGELFF. CDR3 DNA sequence: TGTGCCATAGGACATGACACCGGGGAGCTGTTTTTT.

In nucleotides, the CDR3 is TGTGCCATCAGTGAGTCAGCAGGACAAGAGACCCAGTACTTC. Protein sequence: CAISESAGQETQYF. V gene TRBV10-3 combines with J gene TRBJ2-5; no clear D. V was cut by 0 bases and J by 2 bases, with 7 bases left in between. Germline V CDR1 and CDR2: ENHRY, SYGVKD. The CDR3 is made up of 14 amino acids.

This clone was seen only a few times. The junction does not match germline at one end; this may be a read error. The rearrangement links TRBV7-7 to TRBJ2-5, with D uncertain. Looked up from germline, CDR1 is SSHAT and CDR2 is FNYEAQ (reference sequence). The CDR3 totals 13 residues. In DNA, the CDR3 is TGTGCTAGCAGCCAAGACCGATTTCGGACCCAGTACTTC. Translation gives CASSQDRFRTQYF.

This chain joins TRBV18 and TRBJ2-3, with 9 nucleotides matching TRBD2. Germline lookup yields CDR1 KGHSH and CDR2 LQKENI. This CDR3 has 16 residues. The V segment lost 2 bases and the J segment 1 base; nucleotides outside the gene matches: 4. DNA for the CDR3: TGTGCCAGCTCACCAAATGAGCGGGGGGGCACAGATACGCAGTATTTT. Protein sequence: CASSPNERGGTDTQYF.

This clone has only a few counts. V and J are TRBV7-9 and TRBJ1-2, with D possibly matching TRBD1 (5 bases). V was pared by 1 base and J by 8 bases, with 14 bases between. The CDR3 length is 14 residues. Germline values: CDR1 SEHNR, CDR2 FQNEAQ (reference sequence). The CDR3 here is CASSLEGTGRGYTF. The CDR3 DNA follows: TGTGCCAGCAGCTTAGAAGGGACCGGTCGGGGCTACACCTTC.

This chain uses TRBV9 with TRBJ2-1, with TRBD1 identical over 8 bases. Germline V gives CDR1 SGDLS, CDR2 YYNGEE. CDR3 length equals 15 residues. V lost 0 bases to trimming and J lost 7 bases; unmatched junction nucleotides: 6. The CDR3 coding sequence is TGTGCCAGCAGCGTAGGACAGGGGTTGGGTAATGAGCAGTTCTTC. It encodes CASSVGQGLGNEQFF. The variable domain in full, completed from reference TRBV9 and TRBJ2-1, reads DSGVTQTPKHLITATGQRVTLRCSPRSGDLSVYWYQQSLDQGLQFLIQYYNGEERAKGNILERFSAQQFPDLHSELNLSSLELGDSALYFCASSVGQGLGNEQFFGPGTRLTVL.

The chain joins TRBV30 to TRBJ1-1; 10 nucleotides line up with TRBD1. V lost 4 bases and J lost 7; bases outside the gene matches: 9. The CDR3 contains 14 residues. CDR1 is GTSNPN, CDR2 SVGIG, per germline (reference sequence). The CDR3 protein is CAWNFGDRGGEAFF. The CDR3 nucleotides are TGTGCCTGGAATTTCGGGGACAGGGGCGGTGAAGCTTTCTTT.

The V call is TRBV27, the J call TRBJ2-5; TRBD1 matches 11 bases. Near its end, the DNA agrees better with TRBJ2-7, so the J call may be wrong. CDR1 MNHEY and CDR2 SMNVEV come from the germline V gene (reference sequence). The CDR3 runs to 17 residues. CDR3 DNA sequence: TGTGCCAGCAGTCGCCAGGACTCGGACAGGGGGCCCTACGAGCAGTACTTC. Amino acid sequence: CASSRQDSDRGPYEQYF.

This chain joins TRBV4-1 and TRBJ1-2; 8 bases fit TRBD1. The CDR3 is 17 amino acids. J gave up 3 bases and V 0 bases, and 9 bases lay outside the gene matches. Germline lookup yields CDR1 MGHRA and CDR2 YSYEKL. CDR3 sequence: CASSQDSKAGGHYGYTF. CDR3 coding DNA: TGCGCCAGCAGCCAAGATTCTAAGGCAGGGGGCCACTATGGCTACACCTTC.

The chain combines TRBV2 with TRBJ1-5; the D gene is possibly TRBD1 (5 bases). CDR3 length: 16 amino acids. Germline V gene lookup returns CDR1 SNHLY and CDR2 FYNNEI. The V and J ends lost 8 bases and 2 bases respectively, with 19 bases between them. The CDR3 DNA sequence: TGTGCCAGCGGCATTTGGGGGGGAAGGGGCAATCAGCCCCAGCATTTT. It codes for CASGIWGGRGNQPQHF.

The chain recombines TRBV9 with TRBJ2-7, with a tentative D call TRBD1 (6 bases). Germline CDR1 and CDR2: SGDLS and YYNGEE. V was trimmed by 3 bases and J by 9 bases, leaving 13 bases between them. The CDR3 extends over 12 amino acids. The CDR3 DNA sequence: TGTGCCAGCAGCGGGGAGCAGGGGACGCAGTACTTC. This sequence encodes CASSGEQGTQYF.

V gene TRBV5-1 combines with J gene TRBJ1-6; tentatively, D is TRBD1 (6 bases). V lost 0 bases, J lost 5 bases, and 9 bases lay in between. This CDR3 has 15 residues. Germline loops: CDR1 SGHRS, CDR2 YFSETQ. CDR3 amino acids: CASSLDRADNSPLHF. The CDR3 DNA is TGCGCCAGCAGCTTGGACAGGGCGGATAATTCACCCCTCCACTTT.

This clone was seen a few times. This chain uses TRBV7-6 with TRBJ1-2, with 9 nucleotides matching TRBD1. CDR3 length: 15 amino acids. Germline loops: CDR1 SGHVS, CDR2 FNYEAQ. The V segment lost 5 bases and the J segment 2 bases; nucleotides outside the gene matches: 6. The CDR3 DNA follows: TGTGCCAGCAGCCCGATACAGGGGGCAAACTATGGCTACACCTTC. Translating gives CASSPIQGANYGYTF.

In this sample, this clone turned up a few times. CDR3 loop: CASSPGTGIYNEQFF. CDR3 nucleotide sequence: TGTGCCAGCAGCCCCGGGACAGGGATCTACAATGAGCAGTTCTTC. This chain joins TRBV11-2 and TRBJ2-1; TRBD1 matches at 9 bases. CDR1 and CDR2 from the germline V gene are SGHAT and FQNNGV. This CDR3 is 15 amino acids long. With 5 bases clipped from V and 3 bases from J, the junction kept 5 bases outside the gene matches.

The rearrangement links TRBV7-6 to TRBJ2-1; TRBD2 is a possible D gene (6 bases). CDR1 and CDR2 from the germline V gene are SGHVS and FNYEAQ. The CDR3 sequence is 13 residues long. The germline V and J ends were trimmed by 5 bases and 10 bases, with 15 bases remaining between them. The CDR3 reads CASSPLRGWEQFF. The CDR3 nucleotides read TGTGCCAGCAGCCCCCTCCGGGGGTGGGAGCAGTTCTTC.

V is TRBV5-1 and J is TRBJ2-7; 10 bases align to TRBD1. Trimming at V came to 4 bases and at J to 2 bases, leaving 6 bases not matched to a gene. Germline lookup yields CDR1 SGHRS and CDR2 YFSETQ. This CDR3 spans 15 amino acids. The CDR3 nucleotides are TGCGCCAGCAGCCCCGGACAGGGGGGAACCTACGAGCAGTACTTC. Its protein product is CASSPGQGGTYEQYF.

The chain joins TRBV6-1 to TRBJ2-5; 8 bases are shared with TRBD2. Unmatched junction bases numbered 10, after V lost 6 bases and J lost 4 bases. CDR1 and CDR2 (germline): MNHNS, SASEGT. The CDR3 covers 15 residues. CDR3 sequence reads: CASRAPGGVAETQYF. Written as DNA, the CDR3 is TGTGCCAGCAGGGCCCCGGGGGGGGTCGCAGAGACCCAGTACTTC.